The 14 T cell receptor beta chains below were found in one sample sequenced in a study of blood T cell repertoires in COVID-19. The protocol was immunoSEQ multiplex PCR, while the TCRdb copy is restricted to in-frame clones and leaves out a portion. In the table there are some 300,000 clones, 85% to 90% of which are singletons. Sequencing was done on a sample of PBMCs or T cells enriched from blood (not recorded which). These receptors were taken from a man aged 25 to 45 who had recovered from COVID-19.

This clone is a singleton in its sample. The chain recombines TRBV30 with TRBJ1-1; possible D gene TRBD1, 6 bases. V shed 3 bases and J shed 3 bases, with 14 bases lying between them. Germline assignment: CDR1 GTSNPN and CDR2 SVGIG (reference sequence). The CDR3 loop spans 14 amino acids. CDR3 region: CAWRLQGEDTEAFF. The DNA of the CDR3 is TGTGCCTGGAGGTTACAGGGCGAGGACACTGAAGCTTTCTTT.

V usage is TRBV19 and J usage is TRBJ1-5; TRBD1 is a possible D gene (5 bases). Trimming took off 11 bases at V and 1 base at J, with 15 bases between the two ends. Germline V gene data show CDR1 as LNHDA and CDR2 as SQIVND (reference sequence). This CDR3 is 14 amino acids long. CDR3 bases: TGTGCCGCACGCGGTGGGGGGAGCAATCAGCCCCAGCATTTT. It encodes CAARGGGSNQPQHF.

The CDR3 reads CASSLAGDYGYTF. CDR3 nucleotides: TGTGCCAGCAGCTTGGCGGGGGACTATGGCTACACCTTC. The rearrangement links TRBV5-6 to TRBJ1-2, with TRBD1 as a possible D gene (5 bases). Germline V gives CDR1 SGHDT, CDR2 YYEEEE. Between the trimmed V and J ends, which lost 0 bases and 3 bases, there was a span of 6 bases. CDR3 length equals 13 residues.

The chain carries TRBV5-1 and TRBJ2-1; 10 nucleotides match TRBD2. Trimming removed 4 bases from V and 12 bases from J; junction bases left unmatched: 16. This CDR3 comprises 16 residues. The germline V gene has CDR1 SGHRS and CDR2 YFSETQ. The CDR3 sequence: CASSPGGLAGELRQFF. The CDR3 nucleotides are TGCGCCAGCAGCCCGGGAGGGCTAGCGGGAGAATTACGGCAGTTCTTC.

The V call is TRBV7-8, the J call TRBJ1-2; D uncertain. Trimming shortened V by 2 bases and J by 2 bases, and 9 bases separated the two germline ends. Per the germline V gene, CDR1 is SGHVS and CDR2 is FQNEAQ. The CDR3 extends over 14 amino acids. The chain's CDR3 is CASSLRPGNYGYTF. The CDR3 DNA reads TGTGCCAGCAGCTTAAGGCCCGGGAACTATGGCTACACCTTC.

This chain connects TRBV14 to TRBJ1-1, with 8 nucleotides matching TRBD1. Germline values: CDR1 SGHDN, CDR2 FVKESK. This CDR3 contains 14 residues. The junction had 11 bases not matched to a gene; V was cut back by 6 bases and J by 8 bases. The CDR3 nucleotides read TGTGCCAGCAGGGAAGTTCAGGGGGCGCAGGAAGCTTTCTTT. As protein: CASREVQGAQEAFF.

This chain joins TRBV27 and TRBJ2-5; 8 nucleotides agree with TRBD2. The CDR3 runs 14 residues. Germline V gene sequence: CDR1 MNHEY, CDR2 SMNVEV (reference sequence). The V gene end was trimmed by 7 bases and the J gene end by 5 bases; junction bases not matched to a gene: 9. This CDR3 reads CASTVRSGGETQYF. The CDR3 DNA is TGTGCCAGCACCGTCAGGTCGGGGGGGGAGACCCAGTACTTC.

This chain's CDR3 is CASSRIMTGLNYGYTF. DNA of the CDR3: TGTGCCAGCAGCCGAATTATGACAGGGCTAAACTATGGCTACACCTTC. The chain carries TRBV7-8 and TRBJ1-2, with 7 bases identical to TRBD1. The CDR3 has 16 amino acids. The V gene's germline CDR1 is SGHVS and CDR2 FQNEAQ. The V and J ends lost 5 bases and 2 bases, in that order; junction bases with no gene match: 11.

This clone was seen just once. V and J are TRBV21-1 and TRBJ2-7; the tabulated D call, TRBD2, remains unverified against the DNA. TRBV21-1 counts as a pseudogene. This CDR3 comprises 14 residues. CDR3 DNA: TGTGCCAGCAGCAAAGCCGGGGGATGGGGCGAGCAGTACTTC. Translating gives CASSKAGGWGEQYF.

The chain couples TRBV30 to TRBJ2-1; D call uncertain. Trimming shortened V by 1 base and J by 6 bases, and 4 bases separated the two germline ends. This CDR3 has 11 residues. Germline loops: CDR1 GTSNPN, CDR2 SVGIG (reference sequence). CDR3 sequence (DNA): TGTGCCTGGAGTGATCGCAATGAGCAGTTCTTC. Residues: CAWSDRNEQFF.

The chain links TRBV12-3 or TRBV12-4 to TRBJ1-4; D gene unclear. Trimming cost V 3 bases and J 10 bases, with 9 bases left between them. This CDR3 has 12 residues. CDR3 in amino acids: CASSLSFRKLFF. The CDR3 DNA is TGTGCCAGCAGTTTGAGTTTTCGAAAACTGTTTTTT.

This clone was observed a handful of times. V gene TRBV27 combines with J gene TRBJ1-2; 8 bases align to TRBD1. The V gene end was trimmed by 6 bases and the J gene end by 4 bases; junction bases not matched to a gene: 16. The CDR3 is 17 amino acids. Germline-derived CDR1 and CDR2 are MNHEY and SMNVEV (reference sequence). CDR3 bases: TGTGCCAGCAGACCCGGTCCAGGGGGCGCGGTAAGCTATGGCTACACCTTC. It translates to CASRPGPGGAVSYGYTF.

V and J are TRBV28 and TRBJ1-6; D uncertain. The CDR3 is made up of 13 amino acids. With 6 bases removed from V and 8 bases from J, the gap between germline ends came to 11 bases. The germline V gene encodes CDR1 MDHEN and CDR2 SYDVKM. This CDR3 is CASSPRAYSPLHF. CDR3 DNA sequence: TGTGCCAGCAGCCCCCGCGCGTATTCACCCCTCCACTTT.

The chain combines TRBV4-1 with TRBJ1-6, with TRBD1 identical over 8 bases. The CDR3 extends over 15 amino acids. V gave up 1 base and J gave up 9 bases; unmatched junction bases: 5. Germline V CDR1 and CDR2: MGHRA, YSYEKL. The CDR3 protein is CASSQGTGISSPLHF. For the CDR3, the DNA is TGCGCCAGCAGCCAAGGGACAGGGATTAGTTCACCCCTCCACTTT.